The T cell receptor (beta chain) described here comes from a study of blood T cell repertoires in COVID-19 (dated by TCRdb to 2020 to 2021). Turning to the overall study: Collaborator samples came from the United States, Italy and Spain and covered acute and convalescent phases of COVID-19. The prospective study material was composed of cDNA or gDNA derived from T cells, B-cell-depleted T cells, or PBMCs. Deeply sampled blood TCRbeta repertoires from subjects exposed to, actively infected with, or recovered from COVID-19 were included in the dataset. The repertoires were made available in a free public database intended to serve as a resource for research on the immune response to SARS-CoV-2. The samples were drawn from the first 160 participants of the ongoing ImmuneRACE study and from 950 to 1,500 subjects provided by 6 global collaborators. Sample metadata almost always included a de-identified subject ID, COVID-19 status, age in years and sex. Where HLA class I and class II types were available, the types were taken from metadata supplied by the sample provider, not from assay-based typing.

TCRbeta CDR3 regions were amplified from genomic DNA using the immunoSEQ Assay, a bias-controlled multiplex PCR. The study's processing was this. The number of nucleated cells in each sample was estimated by amplification of reference gene primers within the assay. Sequence reads were collapsed and filtered to measure the absolute abundance of every unique TCRbeta CDR3 rearrangement. For each sample, productive Simpson clonality was calculated as the square root of Simpson's diversity index across productive rearrangements. TCRdb's version of the immuneACCESS table is confined to in-frame rearrangements and falls short of the full clone set. An unresolved V gene accounts for under half of the shortfall where checked; the remainder is of unknown origin. V and J calls plus clone size are reproduced from that table; the DNA served to infer D and trimming. The sample table records roughly 250,000 clones; about 80% of these occur just once. The top ten clonotypes cover 1.5% to 2% of the sample.

Whole blood was collected in K2EDTA tubes by collaborating institutions according to the institutions' own protocols. Collaborator samples were shipped for TCRbeta analysis as frozen whole blood, isolated PBMCs, or DNA extracted from either sample type. General findings and caveats noted by the study authors: How much clinical and demographic metadata was included differed by source and by participant, and the metadata was provided uncurated.

This clone was detected only once. Its antigen target is currently unknown. Nothing much larger sits one base from this clone, and base qualities are not available. The receptor comes from a woman older than 75 with acute or convalescent COVID-19. Sequenced input: peripheral blood.

The sequence in DNA is TGTGCCAGCAGCTTGACAGGGAACCAAGAGACCCAGTACTTC. It encodes CASSLTGNQETQYF. The chain is encoded by TRBV5-4 joined to TRBJ2-5; the D segment could be TRBD1, given 6 matching bases. From its cysteine to its phenylalanine, the CDR3 spans 14 amino acids. Of all the DNA, just the CDR3 is kept, 42 bases in frame from base 1. The trim is 1 base for V and 0 bases for J, with a gap of 7 bases between the germline ends. Per the germline V gene (reference sequence), SGHNT is the CDR1 and YYREEE is the CDR2.